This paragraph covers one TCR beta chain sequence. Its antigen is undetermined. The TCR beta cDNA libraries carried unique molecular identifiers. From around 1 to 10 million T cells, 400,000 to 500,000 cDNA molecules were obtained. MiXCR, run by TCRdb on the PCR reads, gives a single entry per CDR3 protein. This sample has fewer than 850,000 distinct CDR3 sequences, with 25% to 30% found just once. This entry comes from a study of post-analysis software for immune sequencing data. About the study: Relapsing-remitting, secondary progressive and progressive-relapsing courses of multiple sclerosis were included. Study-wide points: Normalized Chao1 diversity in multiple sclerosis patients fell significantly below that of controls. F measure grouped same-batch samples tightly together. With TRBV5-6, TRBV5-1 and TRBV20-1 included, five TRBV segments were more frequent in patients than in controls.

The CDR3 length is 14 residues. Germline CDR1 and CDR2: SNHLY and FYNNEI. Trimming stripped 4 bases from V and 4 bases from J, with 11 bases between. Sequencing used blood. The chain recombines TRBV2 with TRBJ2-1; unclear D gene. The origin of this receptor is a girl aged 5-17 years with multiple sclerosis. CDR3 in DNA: TGTGCCAGCAGTGTGATCGTGGGTTACAATGAGCAGTTCTTC. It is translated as CASSVIVGYNEQFF.